The clone carrying this TCR beta chain has at least ten counts. Its antigen is undetermined. This CDR3 comprises 12 residues. The germline V and J ends were trimmed by 1 base and 5 bases, with 5 bases remaining between them. Germline V CDR1 and CDR2: KGHSH, LQKENI. These data are taken from a study of spatial heterogeneity in lung cancer. Stated time point: blood at routine non-recurrence follow-up after resection. Via MiXCR, TCRdb re-called the 5' RACE reads, giving one row per CDR3 protein. Altogether over 70,000 distinct CDR3 sequences are present, nearly 9% being singletons, with the ten largest covering 1.9%. Points from the study as a whole: Ubiquitous, expanded tumor-derived TCRs were more frequently observed in blood at resection than at follow-up.

The sample in question was PBMCs, obtained at follow-up. This rearrangement joins TRBV18 to TRBJ2-5; D is uncertain. This TCR derives from a female donor with early-stage non-small cell lung cancer. This CDR3 reads CASSPLSETQYF. The DNA of the CDR3 is TGTGCCAGCTCACCACTTAGCGAGACCCAGTACTTC.